This TCR beta chain derives from a study of T cell responses to AZD1222 COVID-19 vaccine. Study summary: It was second doses at about 4 or about 12 weeks that were pooled.

CDR3 size: 16 residues. Trimming took off 0 bases at V and 3 bases at J, with 15 bases between the two ends. CDR1 and CDR2 (germline): MNHEY, SVGAGI. The table came from immunoSEQ multiplex PCR; TCRdb's copy has only in-frame clones and leaves some out. The table includes some 170,000 clones, about 89% detected once. The genes are TRBV6-5 and TRBJ2-7; D is possibly TRBD1 or TRBD2 (6 bases each). The specimen comprised peripheral blood, sampled on day 0 of AZD1222 vaccination. This TCR derives from an adult in good health. In nucleotides, the CDR3 is TGTGCCAGCAGTTACTCGGGGGGCCTCCTTAGCTACGAGCAGTACTTC. Translation gives CASSYSGGLLSYEQYF.